This TCR beta chain was identified during a study of post-analysis software for immune sequencing data. The wider study: The patients showed relapsing-remitting, secondary progressive and progressive-relapsing multiple sclerosis courses.

Whole-study findings and limits: The authors found that F measure strongly co-clustered same-batch samples. Relative to controls, patients with multiple sclerosis showed significantly lower normalized Chao1 diversity. Among a handful of TRBV segments more frequent in patients than controls were TRBV5-6, TRBV5-1 and TRBV20-1.

Concerning this clonotype itself: Its antigen is unknown.

Tagging with unique molecular identifiers was a feature of the TCR beta cDNA libraries. TCRdb ran MiXCR on the PCR reads and lists one entry per CDR3 protein. The sample records fewer than 850,000 distinct CDR3 sequences, roughly 30% being singletons. The CDR3 has 14 residues. The germline gives CDR1 MDHEN, CDR2 SYDVKM. The germline V and J ends were trimmed by 11 bases and 6 bases, with 20 bases remaining between them. V usage is TRBV28 and J usage is TRBJ2-1, with a weak D call TRBD2 (7 bases). The sample was blood. The sequence came from a girl between 5 and 17 years old with multiple sclerosis. The CDR3: CAGQRFGGANEQFF. The CDR3, as DNA: TGTGCCGGACAACGCTTTGGGGGGGCCAATGAGCAGTTCTTC.